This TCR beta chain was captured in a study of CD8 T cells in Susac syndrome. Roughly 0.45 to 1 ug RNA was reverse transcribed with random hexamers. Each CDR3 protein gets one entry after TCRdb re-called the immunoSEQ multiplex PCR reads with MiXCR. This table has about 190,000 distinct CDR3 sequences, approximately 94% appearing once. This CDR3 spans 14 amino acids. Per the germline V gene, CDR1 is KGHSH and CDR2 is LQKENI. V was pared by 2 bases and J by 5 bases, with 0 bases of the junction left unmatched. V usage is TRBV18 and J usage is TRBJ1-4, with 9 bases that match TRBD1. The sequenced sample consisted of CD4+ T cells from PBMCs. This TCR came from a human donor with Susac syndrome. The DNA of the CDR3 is TGTGCCAGCTCACCAGGGACAGGGAATGAAAAACTGTTTTTT. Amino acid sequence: CASSPGTGNEKLFF.